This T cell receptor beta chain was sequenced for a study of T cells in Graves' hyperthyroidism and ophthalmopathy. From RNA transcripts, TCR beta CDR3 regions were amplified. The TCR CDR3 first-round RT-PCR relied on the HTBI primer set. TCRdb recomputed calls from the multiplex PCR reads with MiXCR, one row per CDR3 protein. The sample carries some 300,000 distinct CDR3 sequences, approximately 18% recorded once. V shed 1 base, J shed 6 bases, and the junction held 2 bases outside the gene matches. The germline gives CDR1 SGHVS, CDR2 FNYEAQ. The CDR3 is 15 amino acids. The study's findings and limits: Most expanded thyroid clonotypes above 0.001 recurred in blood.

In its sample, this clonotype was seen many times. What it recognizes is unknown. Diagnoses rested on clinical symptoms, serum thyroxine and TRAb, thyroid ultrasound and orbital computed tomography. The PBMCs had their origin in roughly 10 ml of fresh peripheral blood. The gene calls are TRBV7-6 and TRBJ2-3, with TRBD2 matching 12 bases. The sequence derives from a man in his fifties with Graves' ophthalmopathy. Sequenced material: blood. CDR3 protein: CASSLELAGGDTQYF. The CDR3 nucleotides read TGTGCCAGCAGCTTAGAGCTAGCGGGAGGGGATACGCAGTATTTT.